This T cell receptor beta chain was identified in a study of control samples from healthy donors and cancer patients. Clones were sequenced by immunoSEQ multiplex PCR, and TCRdb holds only the in-frame ones, with some missing. The table has 130,000 to 150,000 clones, around 94% seen once. Trimming took 0 bases from V and 0 from J; bases not matched to a gene: 3. Germline V gene lookup returns CDR1 SGHKS and CDR2 YYEKEE (reference sequence). The CDR3 consists of 16 residues. The sequenced material came from PBMCs. The sequence came from a man aged 55 to 70 with colorectal cancer. The genes are TRBV5-5 and TRBJ1-2; 9 bases match TRBD1. The CDR3 region is CASSLAGTGTNYGYTF. In DNA, the CDR3 is TGTGCCAGCAGCTTGGCCGGGACAGGGACTAACTATGGCTACACCTTC.